Here is one T cell receptor beta chain with its context. This CDR3 comprises 13 residues. The V end was cut by 8 bases, the J end by 3 bases, with 15 bases between. The germline CDR1 and CDR2 sequences are SGHDT and YYEEEE. TCRdb used MiXCR to reprocess the 5' RACE reads, holding one entry per CDR3 protein. The table includes tens of thousands of distinct CDR3 sequences, more than 9% detected once. The source of the sample is a study of T cells after yellow fever vaccination. Study as a whole: Each low-cell-number fraction was prepared by means of SMART-Seq v4 Ultra Low Input.

Study-wide results and limits: A small proportion of clonotypes was detected in both the CD4 and CD8 compartments. For sorted memory subsets on day 0, almost all vaccine-responding clonotypes were undetectable. Peaking on day 5 versus 15, the secondary response was faster but weaker.

The rearrangement joins TRBV5-6 to TRBJ2-7, with TRBD1 as a possible D gene (6 bases). This clonotype was obtained from a man aged 18 to 30 who received the YFV17D yellow fever vaccine. The input for sequencing was PBMCs, either bulk or a sorted T-cell subset (CD4+, CD8+, memory, or dextramer-sorted; not recorded which), taken less than 16 days after the first yellow fever vaccination. CDR3 DNA sequence: TGTGCCAGGAGCCCCCGGGACAACTACGAGCAGTACTTC. Translating gives CARSPRDNYEQYF.